This TCR beta chain derives from a study of identical twins. V trimming: 0 bases; J trimming: 2 bases; junction bases outside the gene matches: 7. The CDR3 has 16 amino acids. Per the germline V gene, CDR1 is DFQATT and CDR2 is SNEGSKA (reference sequence). TCRdb reprocessed the 5' RACE reads via MiXCR and lists one record per CDR3 protein. Counted here are just over 450,000 distinct CDR3 sequences, approximately 14% occurring once; the ten biggest clones make up approximately 0.52%. These data are also associated with another study on yellow fever vaccine responses in identical twins.

Sequences were obtained from CD4+ T cells sorted from blood. This chain links TRBV20-1 with TRBJ1-5; the match to TRBD1 covers 7 bases. This receptor was taken from a young woman in good health. The CDR3 spells CSARDTGVFRNQPQHF. The DNA of the CDR3 is TGCAGTGCTAGAGATACAGGGGTATTTCGCAATCAGCCCCAGCATTTT.